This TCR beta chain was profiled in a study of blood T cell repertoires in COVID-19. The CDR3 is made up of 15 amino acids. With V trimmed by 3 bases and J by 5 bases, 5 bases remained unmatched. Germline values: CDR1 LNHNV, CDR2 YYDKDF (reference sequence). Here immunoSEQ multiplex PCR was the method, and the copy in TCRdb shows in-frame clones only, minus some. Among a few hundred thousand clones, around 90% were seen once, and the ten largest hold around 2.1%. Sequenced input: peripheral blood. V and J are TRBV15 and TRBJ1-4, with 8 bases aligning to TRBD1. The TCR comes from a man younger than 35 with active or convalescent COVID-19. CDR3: CATSSDRGLNEKLFF. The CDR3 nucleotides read TGTGCCACCAGCAGCGACAGGGGATTAAATGAAAAACTGTTTTTT.